One sample yielded the 18 T cell receptor beta chains listed below, sequenced in a study of shared clonotypes between healthy human individuals. Sequenced by immunoSEQ multiplex PCR; TCRdb stores in-frame clones only, minus some. This table has fewer than 3 million clones, about nine tenths appearing once. The specimen sequenced was naive CD4+ T cells from PBMCs. The subset is: CD45RA+ positively selected. Source of these receptors: a man between 18 and 29 years old in good health. Some clones in this sample may be carry-over from other donors' samples.

This clone has more than one count but fewer than ten. The V gene is TRBV2, the J gene TRBJ2-1; D call uncertain. V was cut by 6 bases and J by 5 bases, with 8 bases left in between. Germline V lookup: CDR1 SNHLY, CDR2 FYNNEI. CDR3 size: 12 residues. The CDR3 sequence is CASRFMDNEQFF. CDR3 DNA sequence: TGTGCCAGCAGGTTTATGGACAATGAGCAGTTCTTC.

The chain links TRBV28 to TRBJ2-3, with unresolved D. CDR1 and CDR2 from the germline V gene are MDHEN and SYDVKM. The CDR3 is 13 amino acids. Between the trimmed V and J ends, which lost 5 bases and 5 bases, there was a span of 11 bases. CDR3 sequence (DNA): TGTGCCAGCAGTCGTGCTAGAGGAGATACGCAGTATTTT. Translated, it gives CASSRARGDTQYF.

This CDR3 is CASSNRGRREQTQYF. CDR3 nucleotide sequence: TGTGCCAGCAGTAACAGGGGGCGGAGGGAGCAGACCCAGTACTTC. The chain uses TRBV6-1 and TRBJ2-5; 9 nucleotides align to TRBD1. In germline, CDR1 is MNHNS, CDR2 SASEGT. The CDR3 length is 15 residues. V lost 5 bases to trimming and J lost 6 bases; unmatched junction nucleotides: 10.

The chain employs TRBV5-1 and TRBJ2-7; TRBD1 is a possible D gene (5 bases). Germline-derived CDR1 and CDR2 are SGHRS and YFSETQ. Deletions cut 4 bases from V and 5 bases from J, with 19 bases between. The CDR3 contains 15 residues. The CDR3 here is CASSGGWAGPNEQYF. As DNA, the CDR3 is TGCGCCAGCAGCGGCGGTTGGGCAGGGCCCAACGAGCAGTACTTC. The entire variable domain, with the rest obtained from reference TRBV5-1 and TRBJ2-7, is as follows: KAGVTQTPRYLIKTRGQQVTLSCSPISGHRSVSWYQQTPGQGLQFLFEYFSETQRNKGNFPGRFSGRQFSNSRSEMNVSTLELGDSALYLCASSGGWAGPNEQYFGPGTRLTVT.

V gene TRBV5-1 combines with J gene TRBJ2-7; D is perhaps TRBD1 or TRBD2 (5 bases each). CDR3 length: 14 residues. V lost 4 bases and J lost 3, with 14 bases in between. Germline CDR1 reads SGHRS; CDR2 reads YFSETQ. The CDR3 protein is CASSASGTNYEQYF. The CDR3 DNA reads as TGCGCCAGCAGCGCCTCCGGGACCAACTACGAGCAGTACTTC.

The chain employs TRBV5-3 and TRBJ2-3; the D gene could be TRBD1 or TRBD2 (5 bases each). TRBV5-3 is an open reading frame whose function is uncertain. V gave up 4 bases and J gave up 5 bases, with 14 bases separating them. This CDR3 comprises 14 residues. The CDR3 DNA sequence: TGTGCCAGAAGCAAATGGGACGTAGGAGATACGCAGTATTTT. This gives the protein CARSKWDVGDTQYF.

The rearrangement joins TRBV5-1 to TRBJ1-4; unclear D gene. Germline assignment: CDR1 SGHRS and CDR2 YFSETQ. The CDR3 is 14 amino acids. V shed 0 bases and J shed 5 bases, with 8 bases lying between them. CDR3 sequence: CASSLGQQNEKLFF. The CDR3 DNA reads as TGCGCCAGCAGCTTGGGGCAGCAAAATGAAAAACTGTTTTTT.

This clone was seen a few times. The chain carries TRBV30 and TRBJ1-1; D might be TRBD1 (6 bases). Germline V CDR1 and CDR2: GTSNPN, SVGIG (reference sequence). Trimming stripped 0 bases from V and 11 bases from J, with 16 bases between. CDR3 size: 13 residues. In nucleotides, the CDR3 is TGTGCCTGGAGTGTACGGGGGGCGCAGGGCGCTTTCTTT. It translates to CAWSVRGAQGAFF.

The chain couples TRBV28 to TRBJ2-3; 13 bases map to TRBD2. V lost 3 bases, J lost 6 bases, and 3 bases stayed unmatched. The CDR3 consists of 15 residues. The germline V gene encodes CDR1 MDHEN and CDR2 SYDVKM. The chain's CDR3 is CASSLTSGRLDTQYF. In DNA form, the CDR3 reads TGTGCCAGCAGTTTGACTAGCGGGAGGCTTGATACGCAGTATTTT.

The chain joins TRBV18 to TRBJ2-7, with D unclear. The CDR3 is 12 amino acids. Per the germline V gene, CDR1 is KGHSH and CDR2 is LQKENI. V shed 6 bases and J shed 0 bases, with 6 bases lying between them. The DNA for the CDR3 is TGTGCCAGCTCGGGCAACTCCTACGAGCAGTACTTC. This translates into CASSGNSYEQYF. The full variable domain, with the rest looked up from reference TRBV18 and TRBJ2-7, is NAGVMQNPRHLVRRRGQEARLRCSPMKGHSHVYWYRQLPEEGLKFMVYLQKENIIDESGMPKERFSAEFPKEGPSILRIQQVVRGDSAAYFCASSGNSYEQYFGPGTRLTVT.

The rearrangement joins TRBV28 to TRBJ2-1; possible D gene TRBD2, 5 bases. The V end was cut by 2 bases, the J end by 5 bases, with 13 bases between. Germline V gives CDR1 MDHEN, CDR2 SYDVKM. This CDR3 is built from 15 residues. CDR3 loop: CASSLVSGWDNEQFF. CDR3 bases: TGTGCCAGCAGTTTAGTATCGGGGTGGGACAATGAGCAGTTCTTC.

This rearrangement joins TRBV5-1 to TRBJ2-7, with D possibly called TRBD1 or TRBD2 (5 bases each). The germline gives CDR1 SGHRS, CDR2 YFSETQ. The V end was cut by 4 bases, the J end by 4 bases, with 18 bases between. This CDR3 is 15 amino acids long. The CDR3 loop reads CASSTRGALGYEQYF. Written as DNA, the CDR3 is TGCGCCAGCAGCACCCGAGGGGCCCTAGGGTACGAGCAGTACTTC. The full variable domain, rest sourced from reference TRBV5-1 and TRBJ2-7, is KAGVTQTPRYLIKTRGQQVTLSCSPISGHRSVSWYQQTPGQGLQFLFEYFSETQRNKGNFPGRFSGRQFSNSRSEMNVSTLELGDSALYLCASSTRGALGYEQYFGPGTRLTVT.

V is TRBV18 and J is TRBJ1-2, with 8 bases matching TRBD1. There are 15 residues in the CDR3. Trimming took 2 bases from V and 4 from J; bases not matched to a gene: 6. Germline CDR1 and CDR2: KGHSH and LQKENI. The CDR3 spells CASSPGTGLFYGYTF. Written as DNA, the CDR3 is TGTGCCAGCTCACCAGGGACAGGTCTCTTCTATGGCTACACCTTC.

With regard to this clone: Other DNA sequences within the sample encode an identical CDR3. CDR3 DNA: TGCAGTGCCCGGTCCTACGAGCAGTACTTC. The encoded protein is CSARSYEQYF. The J gene is TRBJ2-7, the V gene TRBV20-1, with D unclear. From germline, CDR1 is DFQATT and CDR2 SNEGSKA (reference sequence). The length of the CDR3 is 10 residues. Trimming took 6 bases from V and 1 from J, leaving 4 bases between them.

This rearrangement joins TRBV4-2 to TRBJ2-2, with 8 bases identical to TRBD1. Germline-derived CDR1 and CDR2 are LGHNA and YNFKEQ. The CDR3 runs to 17 residues. Losses at the gene ends were 0 bases for V and 1 base for J; bases not matched to a gene: 4. The chain's CDR3 is CASSQDVGTGNTGELFF. CDR3 DNA: TGTGCCAGCAGCCAAGATGTTGGGACAGGGAACACCGGGGAGCTGTTTTTT.

This clone was seen a single time. This chain joins TRBV6-5 and TRBJ2-5, with D perhaps TRBD1 or TRBD2 (5 bases each). The CDR3 consists of 14 residues. Germline V CDR1 and CDR2: MNHEY, SVGAGI. The germline V and J ends were trimmed by 0 bases and 5 bases, with 10 bases remaining between them. The CDR3 sequence is CASSYSWGKETQYF. Written as DNA, the CDR3 is TGTGCCAGCAGTTACTCCTGGGGGAAGGAGACCCAGTACTTC.

V gene TRBV19 combines with J gene TRBJ2-3; D gene uncertain. CDR3 size: 14 residues. The V gene lost 1 base and the J gene lost 1 base, with 6 bases spanning the gap. Germline V CDR1 and CDR2: LNHDA, SQIVND (reference sequence). The CDR3 DNA sequence: TGTGCCAGTAGTATAGCTGGCGGCACAGATACGCAGTATTTT. This translates into CASSIAGGTDTQYF.

The rearrangement uses TRBV19 and TRBJ2-5; TRBD2 aligns across 7 bases. CDR3 size: 13 residues. V shed 5 bases and J 5 bases; nucleotides not matched to a gene: 5. The germline CDR1 and CDR2 sequences are LNHDA and SQIVND (reference sequence). The CDR3 nucleotides read TGTGCCAGTAGTGGCGGGAGACGCGAGACCCAGTACTTC. This sequence encodes CASSGGRRETQYF.